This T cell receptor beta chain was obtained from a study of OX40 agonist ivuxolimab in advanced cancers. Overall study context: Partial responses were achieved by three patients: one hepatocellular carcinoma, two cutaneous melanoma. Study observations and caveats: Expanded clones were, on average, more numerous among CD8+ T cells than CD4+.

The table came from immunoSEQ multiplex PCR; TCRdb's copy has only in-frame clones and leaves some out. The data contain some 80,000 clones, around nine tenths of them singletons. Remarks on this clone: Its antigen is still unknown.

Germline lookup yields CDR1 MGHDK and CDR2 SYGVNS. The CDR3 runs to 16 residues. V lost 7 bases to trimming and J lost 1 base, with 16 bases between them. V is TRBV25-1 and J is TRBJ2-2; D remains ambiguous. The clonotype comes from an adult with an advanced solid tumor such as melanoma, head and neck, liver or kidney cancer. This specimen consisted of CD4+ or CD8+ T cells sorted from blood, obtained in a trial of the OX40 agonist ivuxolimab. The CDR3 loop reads CASTKDLPGNTGELFF. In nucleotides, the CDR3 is TGTGCCAGCACCAAGGACCTGCCAGGGAACACCGGGGAGCTGTTTTTT.